The 14 T cell receptor beta chains given below trace back to one sample, sequenced in a study of a mutant IDH1 vaccine in newly diagnosed glioma (dated by TCRdb to the early 2020s). These receptors' targets are unknown. The method was the immunoSEQ multiplex PCR assay. Entries here come from immuneACCESS through TCRdb and include only in-frame sequences with V and J called. Some clones fail to appear in such tables; in the studies checked, an unresolved V gene covers under half of the shortfall, and the cause of the remainder is unknown. The sample profile shows some 71,000 clones; 85% to 90% of them were found once. More than 1.5% of the sample is taken by the ten largest. What this sample's time point label stands for: week 35, safety follow-up. Every vaccine dose consisted of 300 ug of a 20-mer mutant IDH1 peptide in Montanide, administered subcutaneously together with topical imiquimod. The specimen was PBMCs, collected from a glioma patient whose treatment included an IDH1 peptide vaccine. The receptor source for this set is a man aged 25-45 years with glioma.

V usage is TRBV5-1 and J usage is TRBJ2-7; D remains ambiguous. V was pared by 4 bases and J by 4 bases, with 15 bases between. The length of the CDR3 is 14 residues. Germline values: CDR1 SGHRS, CDR2 YFSETQ. Here the CDR3 reads CASSPAPIPYEQYF. The CDR3 DNA reads as TGCGCCAGCAGCCCCGCCCCTATCCCGTACGAGCAGTACTTC.

This clone has only one observation. This sequence joins TRBV6-1 and TRBJ2-2; D unresolved. Between the trimmed V and J ends, which lost 6 bases and 5 bases, there was a span of 16 bases. The germline gives CDR1 MNHNS, CDR2 SASEGT. The CDR3 is 15 residues long. CDR3 sequence (DNA): TGTGCCAGCAGGAAACCGACGGTAGAGACCGGGGAGCTGTTTTTT. Translating gives CASRKPTVETGELFF.

For the CDR3, the DNA is TGTGCCAGCAGTACCCGACAGGGGGCGGACGAGCAGTACTTC. The encoded protein is CASSTRQGADEQYF. The V gene is TRBV27, the J gene TRBJ2-5; 10 bases are shared with TRBD1. The J call may be faulty, since TRBJ2-7 better matches the DNA end. CDR3 length equals 14 residues. Germline V lookup: CDR1 MNHEY, CDR2 SMNVEV (reference sequence).

The chain joins TRBV6-5 to TRBJ2-2, with 8 bases aligning to TRBD1. This CDR3 region has 15 residues. Germline V gene lookup returns CDR1 MNHEY and CDR2 SVGAGI. Losses at the gene ends were 2 bases for V and 2 bases for J; bases not matched to a gene: 1. The CDR3 loop reads CASSYAGGNTGELFF. DNA for the CDR3: TGTGCCAGCAGTTACGCAGGGGGCAACACCGGGGAGCTGTTTTTT.

This chain links TRBV12-5 with TRBJ1-1, with 8 bases matching TRBD1. CDR1 LGHNT and CDR2 FRNRAP come from the germline V gene. V was pared by 0 bases and J by 5 bases, with 8 bases of the junction left unmatched. This CDR3 has 16 residues. The CDR3 DNA sequence: TGTGCTAGTGGTTTGGTAACCGGGACAGGTGGGACTGAAGCTTTCTTT. Translating gives CASGLVTGTGGTEAFF.

Written as DNA, the CDR3 is TGCAGCGTTGAAGGGGTGAAGCCATCCTCCTACAATGAGCAGTTCTTC. As protein: CSVEGVKPSSYNEQFF. This chain joins TRBV29-1 and TRBJ2-1; unclear D gene. Trimming left V 1 base short and J 0 bases short, with 13 bases between. CDR3 length: 16 amino acids. The V gene's germline CDR1 is SQVTM and CDR2 ANQGSEA.

V is TRBV5-4 and J is TRBJ1-2; TRBD1 matches at 7 bases. V was pared by 3 bases and J by 7 bases, with 15 bases of the junction left unmatched. Germline CDR1 reads SGHNT; CDR2 reads YYREEE (reference sequence). CDR3 length: 16 amino acids. The CDR3 nucleotides read TGTGCCAGCAGCTCCGGACAGGATCTCAGGACGGTTGGCTACACCTTC. Amino acids: CASSSGQDLRTVGYTF.

The chain joins TRBV13 to TRBJ2-7, with 9 bases that match TRBD1. With V trimmed by 6 bases and J by 2 bases, 8 bases remained unmatched. CDR1 PRHDT and CDR2 FYEKMQ come from the germline V gene (reference sequence). The CDR3 contains 15 residues. The CDR3 nucleotides read TGTGCCAGCAGTTATCGCGGACAGGGGACCTACGAGCAGTACTTC. Encoded protein: CASSYRGQGTYEQYF.

V and J are TRBV10-2 and TRBJ2-7; 11 bases fit TRBD1. The length of the CDR3 is 15 residues. Germline trimming cut 7 bases from V and 5 bases from J; bases unmatched to any gene: 10. Looked up from germline, CDR1 is WSHSY and CDR2 is SAAADI. CDR3 nucleotide sequence: TGCGCCAGCAAACCCCGCCGGGACAGGGGGGACGAGCAGTACTTC. The encoded protein is CASKPRRDRGDEQYF.

This clone was counted once. The chain couples TRBV5-1 to TRBJ2-1; D is unresolved. CDR3 length: 13 amino acids. Germline V gene sequence: CDR1 SGHRS, CDR2 YFSETQ. V lost 4 bases to trimming and J lost 8 bases, with 13 bases between them. For the CDR3, the DNA is TGCGCCAGCAGCCGAGGTAAGGGCGATGAGCAGTTCTTC. Residues: CASSRGKGDEQFF. The entire variable domain, with the rest obtained from reference TRBV5-1 and TRBJ2-1, is as follows: KAGVTQTPRYLIKTRGQQVTLSCSPISGHRSVSWYQQTPGQGLQFLFEYFSETQRNKGNFPGRFSGRQFSNSRSEMNVSTLELGDSALYLCASSRGKGDEQFFGPGTRLTVL.

The chain recombines TRBV7-3 with TRBJ2-1; D gene unclear. Per the germline V gene, CDR1 is SGHTA and CDR2 is FQGTGA. Trimming removed 2 bases from V and 5 bases from J, with 16 bases in between. The CDR3 contains 16 residues. CDR3 sequence reads: CASSLLPLQSNNEQFF. The CDR3, as DNA: TGTGCCAGCAGCTTACTTCCCTTACAGTCGAACAATGAGCAGTTCTTC.

The rearrangement joins TRBV6-6 to TRBJ1-1; TRBD1 matches at 8 bases. The CDR3 has 15 residues. After removal of 4 bases from V and 4 bases from J, the junction contained 8 bases not matched to a gene. Germline V gene lookup returns CDR1 MNHNY and CDR2 SVGAGI (reference sequence). The CDR3 loop is CASSFLGQVATEAFF. The CDR3 DNA follows: TGTGCCAGCAGTTTCCTGGGACAGGTCGCCACTGAAGCTTTCTTT.

V and J are TRBV5-4 and TRBJ2-2; 8 bases are shared with TRBD1. The ends lost 1 base at V and 4 bases at J; junction bases unmatched: 12. Germline CDR1 and CDR2: SGHNT and YYREEE (reference sequence). The CDR3 consists of 18 residues. The CDR3 region has the DNA TGTGCCAGCAGCTTGAGGTGGCTCGGACAGGGTGCCACCGGGGAGCTGTTTTTT. This gives the protein CASSLRWLGQGATGELFF.

This chain uses TRBV7-9 with TRBJ2-1; TRBD2 matches 13 bases. The CDR3 length is 17 residues. Per germline, CDR1 SEHNR and CDR2 FQNEAQ (reference sequence). The V segment lost 5 bases and the J segment 5 bases; nucleotides outside the gene matches: 9. CDR3 amino acids: CASSPTSGRARNNEQFF. DNA for the CDR3: TGTGCCAGCAGCCCTACTAGCGGGAGGGCCAGAAACAATGAGCAGTTCTTC.